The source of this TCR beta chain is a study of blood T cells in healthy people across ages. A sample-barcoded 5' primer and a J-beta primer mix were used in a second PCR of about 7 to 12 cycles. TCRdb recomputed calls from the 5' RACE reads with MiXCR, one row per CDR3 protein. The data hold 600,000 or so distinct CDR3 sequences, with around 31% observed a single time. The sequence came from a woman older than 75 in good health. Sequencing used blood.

CDR3 sequence reads: CASSSIKWASYEQYF. CDR3 bases: TGTGCCAGCAGCTCTATAAAATGGGCTTCATACGAGCAGTACTTC. The V call is TRBV28, the J call TRBJ2-5, with D hard to call. The closer fit of TRBJ2-7 to the DNA end suggests the J call may be wrong. Germline-derived CDR1 and CDR2 are MDHEN and SYDVKM. The CDR3 runs to 15 residues.